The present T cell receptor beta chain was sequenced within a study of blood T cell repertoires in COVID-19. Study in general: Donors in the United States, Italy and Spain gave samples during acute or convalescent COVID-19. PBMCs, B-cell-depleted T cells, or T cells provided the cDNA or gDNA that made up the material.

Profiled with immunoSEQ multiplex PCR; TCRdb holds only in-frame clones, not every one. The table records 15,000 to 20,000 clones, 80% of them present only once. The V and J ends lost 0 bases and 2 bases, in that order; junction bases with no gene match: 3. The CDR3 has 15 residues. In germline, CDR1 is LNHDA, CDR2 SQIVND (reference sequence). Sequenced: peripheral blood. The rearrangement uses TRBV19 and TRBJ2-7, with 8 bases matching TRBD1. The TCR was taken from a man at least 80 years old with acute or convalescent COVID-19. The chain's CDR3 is CASSIDRTGPYEQYF. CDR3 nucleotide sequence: TGTGCCAGTAGTATAGATCGGACAGGGCCCTACGAGCAGTACTTC.